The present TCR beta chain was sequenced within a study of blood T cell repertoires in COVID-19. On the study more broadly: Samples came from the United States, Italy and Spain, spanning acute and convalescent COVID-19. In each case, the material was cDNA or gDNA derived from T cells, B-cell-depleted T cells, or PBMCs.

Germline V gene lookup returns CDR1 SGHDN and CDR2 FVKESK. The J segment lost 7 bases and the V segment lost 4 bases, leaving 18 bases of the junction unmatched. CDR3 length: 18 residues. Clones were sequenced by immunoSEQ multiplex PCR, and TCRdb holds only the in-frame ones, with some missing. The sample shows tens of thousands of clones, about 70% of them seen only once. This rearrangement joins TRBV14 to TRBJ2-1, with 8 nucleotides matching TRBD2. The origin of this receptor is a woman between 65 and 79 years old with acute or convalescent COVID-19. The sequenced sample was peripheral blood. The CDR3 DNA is TGTGCCAGCAGCCCCCTCAAGGCACTAGCGGAAGGAGGGAATGAGCAGTTCTTC. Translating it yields CASSPLKALAEGGNEQFF.